What follows are 27 T cell receptor beta chains derived from one specimen sequenced in a study of T-cell memory formation after mild COVID-19. TCRdb redid the calling of the 5' RACE reads with MiXCR, one entry per CDR3 protein. This table has 550,000 to 700,000 distinct CDR3 sequences, approximately 15% appearing once. Sample: PBMCs or a T cell subset sorted from them (not recorded which). These receptors were obtained from an adult woman who had mild COVID-19 (a few samples of this study predate the infection). Cell type and time point are not known.

This clonotype was seen a few times. The V call is TRBV20-1, the J call TRBJ1-5; no firm D call. This CDR3 comprises 14 residues. Between the trimmed V and J ends, which lost 0 bases and 1 base, there was a span of 7 bases. The V gene's germline CDR1 is DFQATT and CDR2 SNEGSKA (reference sequence). The CDR3 loop is CSARDPGSNQPQHF. The CDR3 region has the DNA TGCAGTGCTAGAGACCCGGGGAGCAATCAGCCCCAGCATTTT.

This clonotype came up many times. This chain connects TRBV30 to TRBJ1-2; weak D call: TRBD1 (5 bases). The CDR3 length is 13 residues. Trimming stripped 4 bases from V and 8 bases from J, with 17 bases between. Germline V lookup: CDR1 GTSNPN, CDR2 SVGIG (reference sequence). The CDR3 DNA reads as TGTGCCTGGATGCATGGGGGTTTGGGAGGCTACACCTTC. It translates to CAWMHGGLGGYTF.

The V and J genes are TRBV5-1 and TRBJ2-7; 10 nucleotides line up with TRBD2. The CDR3 has 16 amino acids. J was trimmed by 0 bases and V by 1 base; bases with no gene match: 4. Germline V gene data show CDR1 as SGHRS and CDR2 as YFSETQ. CDR3 DNA sequence: TGCGCCAGCAGCTTGATTAGCGGGGGGTCCTCCTACGAGCAGTACTTC. Its protein product is CASSLISGGSSYEQYF.

The V call is TRBV2, the J call TRBJ1-5; D possibly corresponds to TRBD1 (5 bases). The V end was cut by 1 base, the J end by 3 bases, with 10 bases between. In germline, CDR1 is SNHLY, CDR2 FYNNEI. This CDR3 contains 15 residues. The CDR3 bases are TGTGCCAGCAGTGAAGGCAGGGCTCCCAATCAGCCCCAGCATTTT. This codes for CASSEGRAPNQPQHF.

Concerning this clonotype itself: One junction end disagrees with the germline gene, perhaps due to a read error. The rearrangement uses TRBV3-1 and TRBJ2-2, with TRBD1 matching 7 bases. CDR1 and CDR2 from the germline V gene are LGHDT and YNNKEL (reference sequence). The CDR3 covers 15 residues. CDR3 DNA sequence: TGTGCCATCAGCCTACAGGGGCCTTCGGCCGGGGAGCTGTTTTTT. The encoded protein is CAISLQGPSAGELFF. Full variable domain (outside the CDR3, taken from reference TRBV3-1 and TRBJ2-2): DTAVSQTPKYLVTQMGNDKSIKCEQNLGHDTMYWYKQDSKKFLKIMFSYNNKELIINETVPNRFSPKSPDKAHLNLHINSLELGDSAVYFCAISLQGPSAGELFFGEGSRLTVL.

This chain joins TRBV20-1 and TRBJ2-7, with D unclear. Germline CDR1 reads DFQATT; CDR2 reads SNEGSKA (reference sequence). The length of the CDR3 is 11 residues. DNA for the CDR3: TGCAGCCCTCTCGCTGACTACGAGCAGTACTTC. Protein: CSPLADYEQYF.

The rearrangement joins TRBV4-3 to TRBJ2-7; possible D gene TRBD1, 6 bases. The CDR3 has 15 residues. From germline, CDR1 is LGHNA and CDR2 YSLEER. Trimming stripped 0 bases from V and 5 bases from J, with 14 bases between. CDR3 in DNA: TGCGCCAGCAGCCAAGATCTGGGCAGGGGAGACGAGCAGTACTTC. Amino acids: CASSQDLGRGDEQYF.

This clonotype was detected only a few times. The chain carries TRBV9 and TRBJ2-5, with 7 bases matching TRBD1. After removal of 0 bases from V and 2 bases from J, the junction contained 7 bases not matched to a gene. Germline V gene sequence: CDR1 SGDLS, CDR2 YYNGEE. The CDR3 extends over 16 amino acids. CDR3 residues: CASSVGFGTVQETQYF. CDR3 coding DNA: TGTGCCAGCAGCGTAGGGTTTGGGACAGTTCAAGAGACCCAGTACTTC.

This chain joins TRBV10-3 and TRBJ2-3, with 8 bases lining up with TRBD2. Germline-derived CDR1 and CDR2 are ENHRY and SYGVKD. The junction had 5 bases not matched to a gene; V was cut back by 10 bases and J by 5 bases. The CDR3 is 12 amino acids. The CDR3 spells CASSGGGDTQYF. Here the CDR3 DNA reads TGTGCCAGCAGCGGGGGAGGAGATACGCAGTATTTT.

This chain uses TRBV24-1 with TRBJ2-1; D is uncertain. The CDR3 has 13 amino acids. V was cut by 3 bases and J by 6 bases, with 8 bases left in between. The V gene's germline CDR1 is KGHDR and CDR2 SFDVKD. CDR3 DNA: TGTGCCACCAGTGATCCCAGACCCAATGAGCAGTTCTTC. Amino acid sequence: CATSDPRPNEQFF.

This clonotype was seen more than once but under ten times. The chain has TRBV7-2 and TRBJ2-2; 8 bases match TRBD1. CDR1 and CDR2 from the germline V gene are SGHTA and FQGNSA. With 1 base clipped from V and 1 base from J, the junction kept 2 bases outside the gene matches. This CDR3 region has 16 residues. The CDR3 DNA is TGTGCCAGCAGCTTAGGTGGGACAGGGAACACCGGGGAGCTGTTTTTT. Its protein is CASSLGGTGNTGELFF.

This clonotype was found many times. The rearrangement joins TRBV7-9 to TRBJ2-7; D call uncertain. Germline lookup yields CDR1 SEHNR and CDR2 FQNEAQ (reference sequence). The CDR3 has 16 amino acids. The V and J ends lost 5 bases and 0 bases respectively, with 17 bases between them. CDR3 sequence (DNA): TGTGCCAGCAGCCCCGGGCTAAGTGAGGTCTCCTACGAGCAGTACTTC. It specifies CASSPGLSEVSYEQYF.

The gene calls are TRBV5-1 and TRBJ2-3, with unresolved D. CDR3 length: 17 amino acids. Germline V CDR1 and CDR2: SGHRS, YFSETQ. Trimming took off 0 bases at V and 0 bases at J, with 14 bases between the two ends. CDR3 sequence reads: CASSLDGRRLSTDTQYF. The CDR3 DNA reads as TGCGCCAGCAGCTTGGATGGCCGGAGACTTAGCACAGATACGCAGTATTTT.

This rearrangement joins TRBV13 to TRBJ2-7; 8 positions agree with TRBD1. Germline CDR1 reads PRHDT; CDR2 reads FYEKMQ (reference sequence). The CDR3 totals 14 residues. The V gene end was trimmed by 4 bases and the J gene end by 3 bases; junction bases not matched to a gene: 5. The CDR3 DNA reads as TGTGCCAGCAGCTCCGCGGGACAGGTCTACGAGCAGTACTTC. Its protein is CASSSAGQVYEQYF.

The chain is built from TRBV7-9 and TRBJ2-3; TRBD2 aligns across 14 bases. Germline V lookup: CDR1 SEHNR, CDR2 FQNEAQ (reference sequence). Trimming removed 8 bases from V and 3 bases from J; junction bases left unmatched: 13. This CDR3 comprises 18 residues. The CDR3 spells CASFPAGTSGSRTDTQYF. CDR3 bases: TGTGCCAGCTTCCCGGCAGGGACTAGCGGGAGTCGTACAGATACGCAGTATTTT.

The chain joins TRBV5-1 to TRBJ2-4; TRBD1 agrees at 7 bases. This CDR3 has 16 residues. V shed 0 bases, J shed 0 bases, and the junction held 3 bases outside the gene matches. Germline values: CDR1 SGHRS, CDR2 YFSETQ. The CDR3 sequence is CASSLVTGLAKNIQYF. The DNA of the CDR3 is TGCGCCAGCAGCTTGGTGACAGGGTTAGCCAAAAACATTCAGTACTTC.

The CDR3 loop is CSVEDASSYNEQFF. For the CDR3, the DNA is TGCAGCGTTGAAGACGCCAGCTCCTACAATGAGCAGTTCTTC. The genes are TRBV29-1 and TRBJ2-1, with D hard to call. The germline gives CDR1 SQVTM, CDR2 ANQGSEA. The V gene lost 0 bases and the J gene lost 0 bases, with 6 bases spanning the gap. This CDR3 contains 14 residues.

The V and J genes are TRBV4-2 and TRBJ2-7; D remains ambiguous. The CDR3 spans 15 residues. Germline assignment: CDR1 LGHNA and CDR2 YNFKEQ. V shed 0 bases and J shed 3 bases, with 12 bases lying between them. Here the CDR3 reads CASSQDLTAFYEQYF. CDR3 nucleotide sequence: TGTGCCAGCAGCCAAGATTTAACGGCATTCTACGAGCAGTACTTC.

In its sample, this clonotype was seen many times. V gene TRBV12-3 or TRBV12-4 combines with J gene TRBJ1-2, with TRBD1 matching over 7 bases. CDR3 size: 13 residues. V lost 5 bases and J lost 6; bases outside the gene matches: 6. CDR3 in amino acids: CASSLGQANGYTF. In DNA form, the CDR3 reads TGTGCCAGCAGTCTCGGACAGGCTAATGGCTACACCTTC.

This chain joins TRBV24-1 and TRBJ2-7, with a possible D match to TRBD2 (6 bases). Looked up from germline, CDR1 is KGHDR and CDR2 is SFDVKD. The CDR3 consists of 16 residues. The V end lost 1 base, the J end lost 2 bases, and 14 bases lay between the germline ends. In DNA, the CDR3 is TGTGCCACCAGTGATTTTTCTAGCGAGGTAACCTACGAGCAGTACTTC. This sequence encodes CATSDFSSEVTYEQYF.

This clonotype was detected only a few times. This chain joins TRBV27 and TRBJ1-2; TRBD1 aligns across 7 bases. The germline CDR1 and CDR2 sequences are MNHEY and SMNVEV (reference sequence). J gave up 4 bases and V 5 bases, and 7 bases lay outside the gene matches. The CDR3 has 14 amino acids. The CDR3, as DNA: TGTGCCAGCAGTGAACAGGGGTCGGGCTATGGCTACACCTTC. Encoded protein: CASSEQGSGYGYTF.

This rearrangement joins TRBV7-8 to TRBJ2-7; unclear D gene. The V gene's germline CDR1 is SGHVS and CDR2 FQNEAQ. The length of the CDR3 is 12 residues. Trimming pared 3 bases from V and 6 bases from J, leaving 9 bases between. Here the CDR3 reads CASSFDGTEQYF. CDR3 in DNA: TGTGCCAGCAGCTTTGATGGAACCGAGCAGTACTTC.

This clonotype occurred a few times. This chain connects TRBV20-1 to TRBJ2-7, with 7 bases aligning to TRBD1. The V gene's germline CDR1 is DFQATT and CDR2 SNEGSKA (reference sequence). This CDR3 is 15 amino acids long. The ends lost 1 base at V and 3 bases at J; junction bases unmatched: 9. The chain's CDR3 is CSARVRQGVGYEQYF. CDR3 nucleotide sequence: TGCAGTGCTAGAGTCCGACAGGGCGTGGGCTACGAGCAGTACTTC.

This chain connects TRBV6-6 to TRBJ1-2, with a tentative D call TRBD1 (6 bases). Germline V gives CDR1 MNHNY, CDR2 SVGAGI (reference sequence). Trimming took 2 bases from V and 1 from J, leaving 11 bases between them. The CDR3 sequence is 15 residues long. The CDR3 DNA reads TGTGCCAGCAGTTACCAGGGGCGGGTTAACTATGGCTACACCTTC. Its translation: CASSYQGRVNYGYTF.

This clonotype showed up many times. CDR3 amino acids: CSVARRDRKETQYF. The CDR3 bases are TGCAGCGTTGCTCGAAGGGATAGGAAAGAGACCCAGTACTTC. The rearrangement uses TRBV29-1 and TRBJ2-5, with unresolved D. Trimming took off 4 bases at V and 3 bases at J, with 15 bases between the two ends. Germline V gene lookup returns CDR1 SQVTM and CDR2 ANQGSEA. The CDR3 runs 14 residues.

A few counts support this clonotype. V and J are TRBV27 and TRBJ2-1; TRBD2 matches 7 bases. The CDR3 contains 15 residues. CDR1 and CDR2 (germline): MNHEY, SMNVEV (reference sequence). V shed 3 bases, J shed 5 bases, and the junction held 7 bases outside the gene matches. The CDR3 DNA sequence: TGTGCCAGCAGTTTTGGGAGACTAGCAAACAATGAGCAGTTCTTC. This codes for CASSFGRLANNEQFF.

The table lists this clonotype with a few counts. The chain joins TRBV12-3 or TRBV12-4 to TRBJ2-7, with D possibly being TRBD2 (6 bases). This CDR3 is built from 14 residues. V shed 4 bases and J shed 3 bases, with 13 bases lying between them. In nucleotides, the CDR3 is TGTGCCAGCAGTTACTGGGGGGTTCACTACGAGCAGTACTTC. Protein: CASSYWGVHYEQYF.